The 9 T cell receptor beta chains given below trace back to one sample, sequenced in a study of technical replicates of blood from a handful of donors. Sequencing used immunoSEQ multiplex PCR; TCRdb keeps in-frame clones, though not all of them. The sample gives about 66,000 clones, around nine tenths of which show up once; 0.38% is in the top ten. The sample taken for sequencing was T cells isolated from PBMCs. The receptor source for this set is a human donor in good health.

The rearrangement uses TRBV5-4 and TRBJ2-7; 13 nucleotides match TRBD2. Per germline, CDR1 SGHNT and CDR2 YYREEE (reference sequence). Trimming removed 3 bases from V and 6 bases from J; junction bases left unmatched: 3. The length of the CDR3 is 14 residues. The CDR3 loop is CASSWGLAGSEQYF. As DNA, the CDR3 is TGTGCCAGCAGCTGGGGACTAGCGGGAAGCGAGCAGTACTTC.

This clone has only a few counts. J is TRBJ1-2 and V is TRBV21-1. TRBV21-1 is a pseudogene segment. This CDR3 spans 14 amino acids. CDR3 bases: TGTGCCAGCAGCAAAGGCCCGCTTAGCTATGGCTACACCTTC. It yields the protein CASSKGPLSYGYTF.

The V gene is TRBV9, the J gene TRBJ2-3, with TRBD2 identical over 10 bases. V was clipped by 3 bases and J by 7 bases; unmatched bases: 8. CDR3 length: 15 amino acids. Germline V lookup: CDR1 SGDLS, CDR2 YYNGEE. Here the CDR3 reads CASSGQREGLYTQYF. CDR3 nucleotides: TGTGCCAGCAGCGGCCAGCGGGAGGGCTTGTATACGCAGTATTTT.

This chain joins TRBV19 and TRBJ2-7; D unclear. CDR3 size: 13 residues. Germline CDR1 reads LNHDA; CDR2 reads SQIVND (reference sequence). Trimming shortened V by 3 bases and J by 1 base, and 7 bases separated the two germline ends. The CDR3 DNA reads as TGTGCCAGTAGTATCGGTCATTCCTACGAGCAGTACTTC. Its protein product is CASSIGHSYEQYF.

V is TRBV7-2 and J is TRBJ2-5; D may be TRBD2 (5 bases). Per germline, CDR1 SGHTA and CDR2 FQGNSA. The CDR3 has 14 residues. V lost 1 base and J lost 3, with 9 bases in between. CDR3 loop: CASSLVRGKETQYF. The CDR3 DNA sequence: TGTGCCAGCAGCTTAGTAAGAGGGAAAGAGACCCAGTACTTC. The whole variable domain, remainder taken from reference TRBV7-2 and TRBJ2-5, is GAGVSQSPSNKVTEKGKDVELRCDPISGHTALYWYRQSLGQGLEFLIYFQGNSAPDKSGLPSDRFSAERTGGSVSTLTIQRTQQEDSAVYLCASSLVRGKETQYFGPGTRLLVL.

This clone was counted a single time. The chain employs TRBV19 and TRBJ2-7; possibly TRBD2 for D (6 bases). Germline-derived CDR1 and CDR2 are LNHDA and SQIVND (reference sequence). V lost 6 bases, J lost 1 base, and 19 bases lay in between. The CDR3 is 16 amino acids. CDR3 nucleotide sequence: TGTGCCAGTAGCCGGGACGAGGGGACTCGATCCTACGAGCAGTACTTC. This encodes CASSRDEGTRSYEQYF.

The rearrangement joins TRBV28 to TRBJ1-1; possible D gene TRBD1, 6 bases. This CDR3 contains 15 residues. Trimming pared 1 base from V and 8 bases from J, leaving 17 bases between. Germline assignment: CDR1 MDHEN and CDR2 SYDVKM. The CDR3: CASSLSFQGLREAFF. DNA for the CDR3: TGTGCCAGCAGTTTATCCTTTCAGGGGTTGAGGGAAGCTTTCTTT.

This chain connects TRBV27 to TRBJ2-3; D gene ambiguous. Trimming shortened V by 3 bases and J by 4 bases, and 8 bases separated the two germline ends. The length of the CDR3 is 13 residues. Germline V gives CDR1 MNHEY, CDR2 SMNVEV (reference sequence). The CDR3: CASSFFFADTQYF. The CDR3 DNA reads TGTGCCAGCAGTTTTTTCTTTGCAGATACGCAGTATTTT.

The chain recombines TRBV5-4 with TRBJ1-1, with TRBD1 matching 9 bases. CDR1 is SGHNT, CDR2 YYREEE, per germline (reference sequence). The CDR3 consists of 16 residues. After removal of 3 bases from V and 4 bases from J, the junction contained 10 bases not matched to a gene. This chain's CDR3 is CASSSGQGSLRTEAFF. The CDR3 DNA follows: TGTGCCAGCAGCTCGGGACAGGGAAGTTTGCGCACTGAAGCTTTCTTT.